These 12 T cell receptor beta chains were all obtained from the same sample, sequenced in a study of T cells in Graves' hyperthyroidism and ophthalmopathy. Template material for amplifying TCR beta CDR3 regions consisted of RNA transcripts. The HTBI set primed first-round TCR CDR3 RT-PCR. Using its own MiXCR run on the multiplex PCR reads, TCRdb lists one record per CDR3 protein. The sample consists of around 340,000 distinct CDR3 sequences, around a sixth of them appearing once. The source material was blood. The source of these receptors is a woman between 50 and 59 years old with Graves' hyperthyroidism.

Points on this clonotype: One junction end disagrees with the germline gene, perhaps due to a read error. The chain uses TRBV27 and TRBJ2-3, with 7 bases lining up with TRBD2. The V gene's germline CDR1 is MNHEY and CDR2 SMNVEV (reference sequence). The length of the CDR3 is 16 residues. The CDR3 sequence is CAGSYSAGEVTDTQYF. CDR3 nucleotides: TGTGCCGGCAGTTACTCGGCGGGAGAGGTGACAGATACGCAGTATTTT.

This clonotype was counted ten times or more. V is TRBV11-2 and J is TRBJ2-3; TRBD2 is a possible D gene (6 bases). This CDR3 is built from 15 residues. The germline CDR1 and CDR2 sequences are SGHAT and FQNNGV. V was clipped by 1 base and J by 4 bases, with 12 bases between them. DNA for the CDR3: TGTGCCAGCAGCTTAGTAAAGACTAGATCAGATACGCAGTATTTT. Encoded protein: CASSLVKTRSDTQYF.

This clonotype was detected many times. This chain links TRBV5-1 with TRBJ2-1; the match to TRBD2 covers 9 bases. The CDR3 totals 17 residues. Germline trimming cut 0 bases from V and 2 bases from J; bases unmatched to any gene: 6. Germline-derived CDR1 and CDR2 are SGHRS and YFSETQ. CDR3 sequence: CASSLASGGRAYNEQFF. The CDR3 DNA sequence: TGCGCCAGCAGCTTGGCCTCTGGCGGGAGGGCCTACAATGAGCAGTTCTTC.

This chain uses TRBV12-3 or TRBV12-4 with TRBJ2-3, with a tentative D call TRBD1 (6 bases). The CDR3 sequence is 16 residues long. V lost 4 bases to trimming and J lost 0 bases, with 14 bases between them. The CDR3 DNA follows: TGTGCCAGCAGTTACCCAACAGGGCCTAGCACAGATACGCAGTATTTT. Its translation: CASSYPTGPSTDTQYF.

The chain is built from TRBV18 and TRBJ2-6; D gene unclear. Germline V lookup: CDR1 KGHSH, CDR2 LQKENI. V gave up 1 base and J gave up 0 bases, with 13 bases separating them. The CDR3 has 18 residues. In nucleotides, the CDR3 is TGTGCCAGCTCACCACTGTCGGTCGGAGACTCTGGGGCCAACGTCCTGACTTTC. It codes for CASSPLSVGDSGANVLTF.

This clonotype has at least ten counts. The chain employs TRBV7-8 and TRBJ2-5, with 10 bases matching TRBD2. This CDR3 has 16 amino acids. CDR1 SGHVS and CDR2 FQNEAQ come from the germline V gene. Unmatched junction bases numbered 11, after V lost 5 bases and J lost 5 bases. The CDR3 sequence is CASSPRASGRRETQYF. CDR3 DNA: TGTGCCAGCAGCCCCCGGGCTAGCGGGAGACGTGAGACCCAGTACTTC.

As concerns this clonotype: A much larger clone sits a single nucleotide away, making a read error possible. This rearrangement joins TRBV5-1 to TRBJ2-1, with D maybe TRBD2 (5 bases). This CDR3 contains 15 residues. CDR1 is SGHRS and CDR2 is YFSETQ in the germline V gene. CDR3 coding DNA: TGCGCCAGCAGCTTGGTTGGCGGCGGGTACAATGAGCAGTCCTTC. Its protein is CASSLVGGGYNEQSF.

The CDR3 bases are TGTGCCAGCACACCGCCAGGGAGCTCCTACGAGCAGTACTTC. This encodes CASTPPGSSYEQYF. V is TRBV6-1 and J is TRBJ2-7; D may be TRBD1 or TRBD2 (5 bases each). V was cut by 7 bases and J by 0 bases, with 13 bases left in between. The CDR3 runs to 14 residues. Germline V gene lookup returns CDR1 MNHNS and CDR2 SASEGT.

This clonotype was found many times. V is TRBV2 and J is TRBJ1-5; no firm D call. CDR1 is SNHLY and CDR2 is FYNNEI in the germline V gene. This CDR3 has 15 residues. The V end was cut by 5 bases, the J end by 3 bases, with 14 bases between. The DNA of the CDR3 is TGTGCCAGCAGTCAAGGGAGTGGGTACAATCAGCCCCAGCATTTT. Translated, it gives CASSQGSGYNQPQHF.

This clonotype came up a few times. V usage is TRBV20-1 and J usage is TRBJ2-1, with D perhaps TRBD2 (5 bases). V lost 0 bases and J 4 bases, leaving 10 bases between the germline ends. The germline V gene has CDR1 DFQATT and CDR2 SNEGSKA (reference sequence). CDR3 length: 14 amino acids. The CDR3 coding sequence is TGCAGTGCTAGAGATTCCCCGGGATACAATGAGCAGTTCTTC. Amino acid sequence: CSARDSPGYNEQFF.

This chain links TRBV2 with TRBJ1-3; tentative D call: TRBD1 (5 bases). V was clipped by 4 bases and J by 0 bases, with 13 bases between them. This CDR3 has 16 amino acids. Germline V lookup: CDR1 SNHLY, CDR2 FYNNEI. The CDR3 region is CASSGFGGDSGNTIYF. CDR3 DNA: TGTGCCAGCAGTGGGTTCGGGGGGGACTCTGGAAACACCATATATTTT. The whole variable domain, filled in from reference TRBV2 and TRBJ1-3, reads EPEVTQTPSHQVTQMGQEVILRCVPISNHLYFYWYRQILGQKVEFLVSFYNNEISEKSEIFDDQFSVERPDGSNFTLKIRSTKLEDSAMYFCASSGFGGDSGNTIYFGEGSWLTVV.

The CDR3: CATSDSQGNTEAFF. The CDR3 DNA reads TGTGCCACCAGTGATTCCCAGGGGAACACTGAAGCTTTCTTT. The chain employs TRBV24-1 and TRBJ1-1; D perhaps matches TRBD1 (5 bases). The V end was cut by 2 bases, the J end by 1 base, with 7 bases between. The CDR3 is 14 residues long. CDR1 and CDR2 (germline): KGHDR, SFDVKD.